This is a list of T cell receptor beta chains from one sample in a study of T cell changes during pregnancy in multiple sclerosis. The data were produced by immunoSEQ multiplex PCR, yet TCRdb's version contains in-frame clones alone and is incomplete. The sample lists approximately 44,000 clones, roughly nine tenths occurring once. The source material was CD4+ T cells from peripheral blood mononuclear cells, sampled in the first trimester of pregnancy. The receptors come from a female donor with multiple sclerosis, enrolled in a pregnancy study. CDR3s include the opening cysteine and the closing phenylalanine or tryptophan. Each record gives: V gene, CDR3 protein.

TRBV7-9 | CASSSETPYTGELFF
TRBV7-2 | CASSRHTGDTEAFF
TRBV29-1 | CSVRTGTSVAYEQYF
TRBV29-1 | CSVGAGQETQYF
TRBV13 | CASRKQGTGELFF
TRBV9 | CASSGTGTGVDYTF
TRBV19 | CASSKERGGGMDEQYF
TRBV29-1 | CSVEEWASGSYEQYF
TRBV27 | CASSLGGQGELGGLGAYEQYF
TRBV2 | CASVHKGHVLVNEQFF
TRBV9 | CASSATGFRGYGYTF
TRBV18 | CASSPFTPSGRSGELFF
TRBV6-6 | CASTGQATYEQYF
TRBV5-1 | CASSPVSDEQFF
TRBV10-3 | CAISESGLAGETQYF
TRBV7-2 | CASSIDRSGSGNTIYF
TRBV13 | CASSLAGIYGYTF
TRBV19 | CASTAGGYNQPQHF
TRBV6-1 | CASRGQYNQPQHF
TRBV11-2 | CASRSDRANYGYTF
TRBV19 | CASRQGPYSNQPQHF
TRBV6-6 | CASRATANPYEQYF
TRBV18 | CASSPMRLAGERETQYF
TRBV21-1 | CASSKEQGTTGELFF
TRBV4-3 | CASSQDLPGGFYGYTF
TRBV2 | CASKIEEEWVNTEAFF
TRBV7-9 | CASSFTSYEQYF
TRBV7-6 | CASSLGSRYETGGYEQYF
TRBV27 | CASLLRGGTNTEAFF
TRBV19 | CASSPRTARVETQYF
TRBV29-1 | CSVGMRGQNTEAFF
TRBV4-1 | CASSQRLAGAFGELFF
TRBV5-1 | CASSFAGTGELFF
TRBV7-2 | CASSLAHMETQYF
TRBV7-2 | CASSLAGGAYYEQYF
TRBV19 | CASSIGGGLNQPQHF
TRBV5-1 | CASSLPGGRYNEQFF
TRBV7-2 | CASSNTRVNEQFF
TRBV7-8 | CASSSTGGGTDTQYF
TRBV5-6 | CASRRFRTGSTEAFF
TRBV7-2 | CASSTSPGVVREAFF
TRBV5-1 | CASSPSSGQGKDTQYF
TRBV15 | CATSSSSSLFQETQYF
TRBV11-2 | CAVSRGGTNEKLFF
TRBV5-1 | CASSPVIIATQYF
TRBV14 | CASSHDSGRAYVDEQFF
TRBV7-9 | CASSQGTSGTRPYF
TRBV4-2 | CASSQEWRGRGEKLFF
TRBV5-1 | CASSSNGDWNTEAFF